Here is one T cell receptor beta chain with its context. A much larger clone lies a single base off, so this may be a read error. This specimen comes from a study of molecular identifiers for immune sequencing clone quantification. The CDR3 consists of 14 residues. The germline gives CDR1 MNHEY, CDR2 SMNVEV (reference sequence). MiXCR was run by TCRdb on the PCR reads, yielding one entry per CDR3 protein. Among some 320,000 distinct CDR3 sequences, roughly 23% were seen once, and the ten largest hold approximately 0.8%. The sample comprised naive CD8+ T cells from blood, with Jurkat cell RNA spiked in. As for subset: FACS-sorted CD8+CD4-CCR7+CD45RA+ naive T cells. The TCR comes from a human donor in good health. Some libraries in this study had Jurkat cell RNA spiked in. The V and J genes are TRBV27 and TRBJ2-3; 7 nucleotides match TRBD1. The CDR3 sequence: CAGSFATGTDTQYF. The CDR3 DNA reads as TGTGCCGGCAGTTTCGCGACAGGGACAGATACGCAGTATTTT.